The 26 T cell receptor beta chains listed next were all sequenced from one sample in a study of OX40 agonist ivuxolimab in advanced cancers. Generated by immunoSEQ multiplex PCR, the TCRdb table keeps only in-frame clones and is missing some. The sample has 25,000 or so clones; 80% to 90% are singletons. The sample here was CD4+ or CD8+ T cells sorted from blood, taken in a trial of the OX40 agonist ivuxolimab. The source is an adult with an advanced solid tumor such as melanoma, head and neck, liver or kidney cancer.

The chain recombines TRBV7-2 with TRBJ2-3; unclear D gene. The V gene's germline CDR1 is SGHTA and CDR2 FQGNSA. V was trimmed by 5 bases and J by 3 bases, leaving 6 bases between them. The CDR3 is 12 amino acids. CDR3 sequence reads: CASSQPTDTQYF. The CDR3 DNA reads TGTGCCAGCAGCCAACCAACAGATACGCAGTATTTT.

This chain links TRBV10-3 with TRBJ2-2; D may match TRBD1 or TRBD2 (6 bases each). Germline CDR1 and CDR2: ENHRY and SYGVKD. The CDR3 is 15 amino acids. Trimming took off 2 bases at V and 4 bases at J, with 11 bases between the two ends. CDR3 in amino acids: CAISERLGGTGELFF. The CDR3, as DNA: TGTGCCATCAGTGAGAGACTAGGGGGCACCGGGGAGCTGTTTTTT.

V is TRBV2 and J is TRBJ2-5; TRBD2 matches at 7 bases. CDR1 and CDR2 from the germline V gene are SNHLY and FYNNEI. Unmatched junction bases numbered 8, after V lost 0 bases and J lost 4 bases. The CDR3 has 16 residues. The CDR3 reads CASSEAGREWRETQYF. The CDR3 nucleotides read TGTGCCAGCAGTGAAGCAGGGCGGGAGTGGCGAGAGACCCAGTACTTC.

A note on this clone: Its ends do not fully match the called genes, so a read error is possible. This chain joins TRBV28 and TRBJ1-4, with 7 bases lining up with TRBD1. Germline lookup yields CDR1 MDHEN and CDR2 SYDVKM. This CDR3 region has 12 residues. CDR3 residues: CASSLYGQDLVF. The CDR3 bases are TGTGCCAGCAGTTTATATGGACAGGATCTGGTTTTT.

CDR3 sequence: CASSLDRVGTEAFF. CDR3 bases: TGTGCCAGCTCCTTAGACAGGGTGGGCACTGAAGCTTTCTTT. The V call is TRBV18, the J call TRBJ1-1, with 7 nucleotides matching TRBD1. Germline CDR1 is KGHSH and CDR2 is LQKENI. The CDR3 runs 14 residues. V dropped 6 bases and J dropped 4; count of bases not matched to a gene: 8.

The chain employs TRBV4-3 and TRBJ2-2; 10 nucleotides agree with TRBD2. This CDR3 comprises 16 residues. CDR1 LGHNA and CDR2 YSLEER come from the germline V gene. The V segment lost 0 bases and the J segment 5 bases; nucleotides outside the gene matches: 3. For the CDR3, the DNA is TGCGCCAGCAGCCAAGATCTAGCGGGAGAGACCGGGGAGCTGTTTTTT. It is translated as CASSQDLAGETGELFF.

This clone showed up just once. The J gene is TRBJ2-7, the V gene TRBV6-1; 7 bases match TRBD2. This CDR3 has 16 amino acids. In germline, CDR1 is MNHNS, CDR2 SASEGT. Trimming removed 1 base from V and 3 bases from J; junction bases left unmatched: 9. The CDR3 spells CASSEGRGESGYEQYF. The CDR3 DNA reads TGTGCCAGCAGTGAAGGTCGGGGGGAATCAGGCTACGAGCAGTACTTC.

The chain recombines TRBV29-1 with TRBJ1-5; no clear D gene. The CDR3 length is 12 residues. CDR1 SQVTM and CDR2 ANQGSEA come from the germline V gene. Trimming removed 1 base from V and 6 bases from J, with 7 bases in between. CDR3 nucleotide sequence: TGCAGCGTTGAAGTCCCGAGTCAGCCCCAGCATTTT. Translating it yields CSVEVPSQPQHF.

The chain uses TRBV30 and TRBJ2-3; 8 bases fit TRBD2. The trim removed 2 bases at V and 0 bases at J, leaving 1 base unmatched. CDR1 GTSNPN and CDR2 SVGIG come from the germline V gene (reference sequence). This CDR3 contains 14 residues. The CDR3 DNA reads as TGTGCCTGGAGTATAGCGGGAAGCACAGATACGCAGTATTTT. Translating it yields CAWSIAGSTDTQYF.

The genes are TRBV18 and TRBJ2-5; unclear D gene. The germline V gene has CDR1 KGHSH and CDR2 LQKENI. Trimming left V 3 bases short and J 4 bases short, with 12 bases between. CDR3 length equals 14 residues. The CDR3 region is CASSPRLEPETQYF. CDR3 coding DNA: TGTGCCAGCTCACCTCGACTTGAACCAGAGACCCAGTACTTC.

Here the CDR3 DNA reads TGCGCCAGCAGCCACCCAGCGGGAAGCTCCTACGAGCAGTACTTC. Encoded protein: CASSHPAGSSYEQYF. The V and J genes are TRBV4-1 and TRBJ2-7; 7 bases agree with TRBD2. CDR1 and CDR2 from the germline V gene are MGHRA and YSYEKL. This CDR3 has 15 amino acids. J lost 0 bases, V lost 3 bases, and 5 bases had no gene match.

V is TRBV7-6 and J is TRBJ2-1; 8 bases agree with TRBD2. CDR1 and CDR2 (germline): SGHVS, FNYEAQ. The CDR3 covers 16 residues. The V gene end was trimmed by 0 bases and the J gene end by 8 bases; junction bases not matched to a gene: 9. CDR3 loop: CASSLALAVSADEQFF. CDR3 nucleotide sequence: TGTGCCAGCAGCTTAGCACTAGCGGTTAGTGCCGATGAGCAGTTCTTC.

The sample holds one count of this clone. The chain joins TRBV7-9 to TRBJ2-1; 10 bases agree with TRBD2. V dropped 6 bases and J dropped 8; count of bases not matched to a gene: 10. The CDR3 sequence is 15 residues long. Germline CDR1 reads SEHNR; CDR2 reads FQNEAQ (reference sequence). The CDR3 nucleotides are TGTGCCAGCAGAAACGAGCGGGAGGGGCGGTATGAGCAGTTCTTC. Its translation is CASRNEREGRYEQFF.

This sequence joins TRBV6-5 and TRBJ1-2; 10 positions match TRBD1. V lost 11 bases, J lost 7 bases, and 7 bases stayed unmatched. This CDR3 has 12 amino acids. Per germline, CDR1 MNHEY and CDR2 SVGAGI. The CDR3 bases are TGTGCCCGAACCGGGACAGGGGTTGGCTACACCTTC. As protein: CARTGTGVGYTF.

This chain uses TRBV27 with TRBJ2-4, with 10 bases fitting TRBD2. The CDR3 covers 18 residues. V dropped 5 bases and J dropped 0; count of bases not matched to a gene: 10. Germline values: CDR1 MNHEY, CDR2 SMNVEV (reference sequence). CDR3 residues: CASSPPPLAGIAKNIQYF. The CDR3 DNA reads TGTGCCAGCAGTCCCCCCCCACTAGCGGGAATAGCCAAAAACATTCAGTACTTC.

The rearrangement uses TRBV19 and TRBJ2-5; possibly TRBD2 for D (6 bases). The CDR3 contains 14 residues. The V end was cut by 3 bases, the J end by 0 bases, with 8 bases between. Looked up from germline, CDR1 is LNHDA and CDR2 is SQIVND (reference sequence). The chain's CDR3 is CASSIGGYQETQYF. For the CDR3, the DNA is TGTGCCAGTAGTATCGGAGGGTACCAAGAGACCCAGTACTTC.

The chain couples TRBV21-1 to TRBJ2-5; the table's D call of TRBD1 was not tested on the DNA. TRBV21-1 is an annotated pseudogene. The CDR3 runs 16 residues. This CDR3 is CASSKTGTGGQETQYF. Here the CDR3 DNA reads TGTGCCAGCAGCAAAACCGGGACAGGAGGGCAAGAGACCCAGTACTTC.

V usage is TRBV5-4 and J usage is TRBJ1-2, with 9 bases matching TRBD1. The CDR3 loop spans 14 amino acids. CDR1 is SGHNT, CDR2 YYREEE, per germline (reference sequence). V gave up 0 bases and J gave up 8 bases; unmatched junction bases: 5. In DNA form, the CDR3 reads TGTGCCAGCAGCTTGGAGACAGGGGGTAGGGGCTACACCTTC. As protein: CASSLETGGRGYTF.

The chain has TRBV9 and TRBJ2-1; the match to TRBD1 covers 7 bases. The J segment lost 5 bases and the V segment lost 5 bases, leaving 7 bases of the junction unmatched. This CDR3 is 14 amino acids long. Per germline, CDR1 SGDLS and CDR2 YYNGEE. The CDR3 protein is CASSTGDTNNEQFF. The DNA of the CDR3 is TGTGCCAGCAGTACAGGGGACACCAACAATGAGCAGTTCTTC.

The chain uses TRBV4-2 and TRBJ2-2; possibly TRBD1 or TRBD2 for D (5 bases each). The ends were cut back, 4 bases at V and 6 bases at J, with 12 bases in the middle. The CDR3 sequence is 14 residues long. Germline assignment: CDR1 LGHNA and CDR2 YNFKEQ. The CDR3: CASSRRGAAGELFF. CDR3 nucleotides: TGTGCCAGCAGCCGGCGAGGGGCGGCCGGGGAGCTGTTTTTT.

This clone was seen only once. The rearrangement links TRBV7-9 to TRBJ1-4, with 7 bases identical to TRBD1. Germline loops: CDR1 SEHNR, CDR2 FQNEAQ (reference sequence). CDR3 length: 17 residues. J lost 0 bases, V lost 1 base, and 5 bases had no gene match. The CDR3, as DNA: TGTGCCAGCAGCTTAGGTTTGGGGACAGCAACTAATGAAAAACTGTTTTTT. Protein: CASSLGLGTATNEKLFF.

Points on this clone: Additional DNA sequences in this sample encode the identical CDR3. V usage is TRBV30 and J usage is TRBJ1-5; a weak D match, TRBD1 (5 bases). This CDR3 spans 13 amino acids. Deletions cut 0 bases from V and 2 bases from J, with 5 bases between. Germline lookup yields CDR1 GTSNPN and CDR2 SVGIG (reference sequence). The CDR3 reads CAWSVQGNQPQHF. DNA of the CDR3: TGTGCCTGGAGTGTACAGGGCAATCAGCCCCAGCATTTT.

The rearrangement links TRBV10-3 to TRBJ2-3; no clear D gene. The CDR3 sequence is 12 residues long. Germline assignment: CDR1 ENHRY and CDR2 SYGVKD. Trimming removed 2 bases from V and 4 bases from J, with 4 bases in between. The CDR3 loop is CAISEQADTQYF. CDR3 nucleotide sequence: TGTGCCATCAGTGAGCAGGCAGATACGCAGTATTTT.

This rearrangement joins TRBV5-1 to TRBJ1-6, with D hard to call. With 4 bases removed from V and 5 bases from J, the gap between germline ends came to 7 bases. CDR3 length equals 13 residues. Per germline, CDR1 SGHRS and CDR2 YFSETQ. The CDR3 nucleotides are TGCGCCAGCAGCACAGATAATAATTCACCCCTCCACTTT. It translates to CASSTDNNSPLHF.

This chain uses TRBV7-3 with TRBJ2-1; 8 bases are shared with TRBD2. Germline CDR1 reads SGHTA; CDR2 reads FQGTGA. The CDR3 runs 16 residues. With 5 bases clipped from V and 2 bases from J, the junction kept 8 bases outside the gene matches. CDR3 loop: CASSESGSGTYNEQFF. The DNA of the CDR3 is TGTGCCAGCAGCGAAAGCGGGAGTGGGACCTACAATGAGCAGTTCTTC.

The chain couples TRBV7-4 to TRBJ2-6; no clear D gene. In germline, CDR1 is SGHVT, CDR2 SQSDAQ. This CDR3 has 18 amino acids. Trimming stripped 4 bases from V and 5 bases from J, with 21 bases between. CDR3 amino acids: CASSCKTSSQSRANVLTF. CDR3 DNA sequence: TGTGCCAGCAGCTGCAAAACCAGCTCACAAAGTCGGGCCAACGTCCTGACTTTC.